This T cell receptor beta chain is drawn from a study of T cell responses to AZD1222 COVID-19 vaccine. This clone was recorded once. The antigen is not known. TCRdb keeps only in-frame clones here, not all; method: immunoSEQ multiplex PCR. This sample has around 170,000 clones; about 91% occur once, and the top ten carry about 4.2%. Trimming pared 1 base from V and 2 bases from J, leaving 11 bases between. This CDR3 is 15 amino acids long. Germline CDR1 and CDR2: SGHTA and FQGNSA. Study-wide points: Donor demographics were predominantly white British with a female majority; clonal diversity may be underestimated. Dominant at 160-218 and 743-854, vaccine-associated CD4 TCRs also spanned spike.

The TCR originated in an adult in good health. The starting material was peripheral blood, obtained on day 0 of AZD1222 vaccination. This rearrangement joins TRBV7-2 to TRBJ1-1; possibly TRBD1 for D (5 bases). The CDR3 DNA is TGTGCCAGCAGCTTAGGGAGGGGACTTAACACTGAAGCTTTCTTT. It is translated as CASSLGRGLNTEAFF.